What follows are 21 T cell receptor beta chains derived from one specimen sequenced in a study of CD4+ T cells in melanoma. Sequenced by immunoSEQ multiplex PCR; TCRdb stores in-frame clones only, minus some. The table includes roughly 150,000 clones, around 90% detected once. These receptors originate from a human donor with melanoma.

This clone was counted a few times. This chain uses TRBV28 with TRBJ1-5; D uncertain. V was shortened by 3 bases and J by 2 bases, with 5 bases between the two germline ends. This CDR3 is 13 amino acids long. In germline, CDR1 is MDHEN, CDR2 SYDVKM. The CDR3 DNA sequence: TGTGCCAGCAGTTTCACAGGCAATCAGCCCCAGCATTTT. Protein product: CASSFTGNQPQHF.

The chain links TRBV2 to TRBJ2-3, with 8 bases lining up with TRBD2. CDR1 and CDR2 from the germline V gene are SNHLY and FYNNEI. With 2 bases clipped from V and 6 bases from J, the junction kept 13 bases outside the gene matches. The CDR3 spans 17 residues. CDR3 DNA sequence: TGTGCCAGCAGTGAAAGGCGGGGGGACGGGGGCTTGGATACGCAGTATTTT. Translation: CASSERRGDGGLDTQYF.

This clone came up once. This sequence joins TRBV18 and TRBJ1-5; no definite D call. The germline gives CDR1 KGHSH, CDR2 LQKENI. The CDR3 runs 13 residues. Deletions cut 6 bases from V and 5 bases from J, with 11 bases between. The CDR3 reads CASSPDGDQPQHF. CDR3 DNA sequence: TGTGCCAGCTCCCCGGACGGAGATCAGCCCCAGCATTTT.

This chain connects TRBV11-2 to TRBJ1-2; TRBD1 aligns across 11 bases. CDR3 size: 13 residues. Germline trimming cut 6 bases from V and 8 bases from J; bases unmatched to any gene: 5. Germline CDR1 is SGHAT and CDR2 is FQNNGV. CDR3 in amino acids: CASSLGQGGGYTF. CDR3 DNA sequence: TGTGCCAGCAGTCTGGGACAGGGGGGGGGCTACACCTTC.

The chain recombines TRBV20-1 with TRBJ1-2; D is possibly TRBD1 (6 bases). V lost 7 bases and J lost 3, with 9 bases in between. Per the germline V gene, CDR1 is DFQATT and CDR2 is SNEGSKA (reference sequence). The CDR3 is made up of 11 amino acids. The CDR3 here is CSGGQHYGYTF. CDR3 in DNA: TGCAGTGGCGGACAGCACTATGGCTACACCTTC.

There are a few counts of this clone. CDR3 residues: CASSTGLNTEAFF. The CDR3 DNA reads as TGTGCCAGCAGCACAGGGCTGAACACTGAAGCTTTCTTT. The chain has TRBV7-3 and TRBJ1-1, with D possibly TRBD1 on 6 matching bases. Trimming removed 5 bases at V and 0 bases at J, with 7 bases between. Germline lookup yields CDR1 SGHTA and CDR2 FQGTGA. The CDR3 length is 13 residues.

This clone appeared once. The gene calls are TRBV7-3 and TRBJ2-1; the match to TRBD2 covers 9 bases. Unmatched junction bases numbered 3, after V lost 4 bases and J lost 2 bases. This CDR3 is built from 15 residues. Germline CDR1 and CDR2: SGHTA and FQGTGA. The CDR3 DNA reads TGTGCCAGCAGCTCCGCGGGGGGGCCCTACAATGAGCAGTTCTTC. Translation gives CASSSAGGPYNEQFF. The variable domain in full, completed from reference TRBV7-3 and TRBJ2-1, reads GAGVSQTPSNKVTEKGKYVELRCDPISGHTALYWYRQSLGQGPEFLIYFQGTGAADDSGLPNDRFFAVRPEGSVSTLKIQRTERGDSAVYLCASSSAGGPYNEQFFGPGTRLTVL.

The gene calls are TRBV5-4 and TRBJ1-2, with D perhaps matching TRBD1 (5 bases). V was trimmed by 3 bases and J by 3 bases, leaving 15 bases between them. The length of the CDR3 is 15 residues. Germline values: CDR1 SGHNT, CDR2 YYREEE (reference sequence). CDR3 in DNA: TGTGCCAGCAGCTCAACCCCAGACAGATACTATGGCTACACCTTC. Translation gives CASSSTPDRYYGYTF.

In this sample, this clone turned up once. The rearrangement uses TRBV18 and TRBJ2-5; D unresolved. The CDR3 spans 14 residues. Germline CDR1 KGHSH, CDR2 LQKENI. V was shortened by 2 bases and J by 5 bases, with 12 bases between the two germline ends. The CDR3 sequence: CASSPLVGQETQYF. The CDR3 DNA reads TGTGCCAGCTCACCATTGGTAGGTCAGGAGACCCAGTACTTC.

The rearrangement links TRBV15 to TRBJ1-4; D is ambiguous. Germline CDR1 is LNHNV and CDR2 is YYDKDF (reference sequence). This CDR3 spans 18 amino acids. V was shortened by 1 base and J by 7 bases, with 22 bases between the two germline ends. CDR3 in amino acids: CATSRVRQAARDGEKLFF. For the CDR3, the DNA is TGTGCCACCAGCAGAGTTCGCCAGGCTGCTCGTGATGGTGAAAAACTGTTTTTT. The full variable domain, with the rest looked up from reference TRBV15 and TRBJ1-4, is DAMVIQNPRYQVTQFGKPVTLSCSQTLNHNVMYWYQQKSSQAPKLLFHYYDKDFNNEADTPDNFQSRRPNTSFCFLDIRSPGLGDTAMYLCATSRVRQAARDGEKLFFGSGTQLSVL.

The rearrangement joins TRBV11-2 to TRBJ2-7, with TRBD1 as a possible D gene (6 bases). Germline CDR1 SGHAT, CDR2 FQNNGV. CDR3 length: 14 amino acids. Trimming stripped 1 base from V and 7 bases from J, with 14 bases between. CDR3 protein: CASSLGGPPVEQYF. In nucleotides, the CDR3 is TGTGCCAGCAGCTTAGGGGGGCCGCCCGTGGAGCAGTACTTC. Full variable domain (rest looked up from reference TRBV11-2 and TRBJ2-7): EAGVAQSPRYKIIEKRQSVAFWCNPISGHATLYWYQQILGQGPKLLIQFQNNGVVDDSQLPKDRFSAERLKGVDSTLKIQPAKLEDSAVYLCASSLGGPPVEQYFGPGTRLTVT.

Comments on this clone: In the same sample, other DNA sequences code for this CDR3. The rearrangement joins TRBV27 to TRBJ2-2; TRBD1 agrees at 8 bases. This CDR3 is built from 15 residues. J was trimmed by 1 base and V by 6 bases; bases with no gene match: 4. The germline V gene encodes CDR1 MNHEY and CDR2 SMNVEV (reference sequence). The CDR3 DNA is TGTGCCAGCAGCTTGGGACAGGTGAACACCGGGGAGCTGTTTTTT. Amino acid sequence: CASSLGQVNTGELFF.

The chain combines TRBV5-1 with TRBJ2-5; either TRBD1 or TRBD2 may fit D (6 bases each). Germline V gene data show CDR1 as SGHRS and CDR2 as YFSETQ. V gave up 2 bases and J gave up 7 bases, with 15 bases separating them. The CDR3 totals 14 residues. The DNA for the CDR3 is TGCGCCAGCAGCTTCGAGATAGGAGGGGGGACCCAGTACTTC. Protein sequence: CASSFEIGGGTQYF.

Only one count was recorded for this clone. The chain has TRBV5-1 and TRBJ2-7; no definite D call. Trimming cost V 0 bases and J 2 bases, with 9 bases left between them. The germline gives CDR1 SGHRS, CDR2 YFSETQ. CDR3 length equals 14 residues. The CDR3 region is CASSLDGGPYEQYF. The CDR3 DNA reads as TGCGCCAGCAGCTTGGACGGCGGCCCCTACGAGCAGTACTTC.

J is TRBJ2-3 and V is TRBV6-5; D unresolved. The CDR3 totals 13 residues. Germline assignment: CDR1 MNHEY and CDR2 SVGAGI. V lost 5 bases and J lost 2, with 8 bases in between. The CDR3 DNA is TGTGCCAGCAGTACCTGGATCACAGATACGCAGTATTTT. It codes for CASSTWITDTQYF.

This chain uses TRBV7-2 with TRBJ2-7, with 10 bases identical to TRBD1. Germline loops: CDR1 SGHTA, CDR2 FQGNSA. With V trimmed by 3 bases and J by 1 base, 6 bases remained unmatched. This CDR3 is built from 16 residues. CDR3 sequence (DNA): TGTGCCAGCAGCTTTTCAGGGACAGGGGTGTCCTACGAGCAGTACTTC. Amino acids: CASSFSGTGVSYEQYF.

CDR3 region: CASGLGGTFQETQYF. As DNA, the CDR3 is TGTGCTAGTGGTTTGGGGGGGACTTTTCAAGAGACCCAGTACTTC. This chain connects TRBV12-5 to TRBJ2-5, with a possible D match to TRBD2 (6 bases). Per the germline V gene, CDR1 is LGHNT and CDR2 is FRNRAP. V lost 1 base and J lost 2, with 11 bases in between. The CDR3 extends over 15 amino acids.

The CDR3 DNA reads TGTGCCAGCAGCTTGGTAGGCGGGGTCACTGAAGCTTTCTTT. This sequence encodes CASSLVGGVTEAFF. This chain connects TRBV5-5 to TRBJ1-1; D uncertain. Per germline, CDR1 SGHKS and CDR2 YYEKEE (reference sequence). The CDR3 runs 14 residues. V was clipped by 0 bases and J by 4 bases, with 10 bases between them.

This chain links TRBV19 with TRBJ2-3; D is possibly TRBD1 or TRBD2 (5 bases each). The CDR3 contains 16 residues. The V and J ends lost 4 bases and 0 bases respectively, with 14 bases between them. In germline, CDR1 is LNHDA, CDR2 SQIVND (reference sequence). CDR3 amino acids: CASSKSRAGSTDTQYF. CDR3 sequence (DNA): TGTGCCAGTAGTAAATCCAGGGCGGGCAGCACAGATACGCAGTATTTT.

The CDR3 is CASKSEPSEQYF. The CDR3 DNA reads as TGTGCCAGCAAGTCTGAGCCGAGCGAGCAGTACTTC. The rearrangement joins TRBV2 to TRBJ2-7, with D hard to call. This CDR3 comprises 12 residues. Between the trimmed V and J ends, which lost 7 bases and 6 bases, there was a span of 13 bases. CDR1 and CDR2 (germline): SNHLY, FYNNEI. The full variable domain, in which reference TRBV2 and TRBJ2-7 provide the parts outside the CDR3, is EPEVTQTPSHQVTQMGQEVILRCVPISNHLYFYWYRQILGQKVEFLVSFYNNEISEKSEIFDDQFSVERPDGSNFTLKIRSTKLEDSAMYFCASKSEPSEQYFGPGTRLTVT.

V and J are TRBV6-4 and TRBJ2-7, with D uncertain. Trimming shortened V by 4 bases and J by 6 bases, and 13 bases separated the two germline ends. Per germline, CDR1 MRHNA and CDR2 SNTAGT. The CDR3 extends over 13 amino acids. CDR3 coding DNA: TGTGCCAGCAGTGCCGCGCCGGCCGGCGAGCAGTACTTC. As protein: CASSAAPAGEQYF.